These 2 T cell receptor beta chains were all obtained from the same sample, sequenced in a study of blood T cells in healthy people across ages. Primed by a sample-barcoded 5' primer and a J-beta primer mix, a second PCR proceeded for about 6 to 11 cycles. One entry per CDR3 protein, called by TCRdb with MiXCR from the 5' RACE reads. The sample lists 800,000 to 950,000 distinct CDR3 sequences; almost 30% were seen once. These sequences were also reported in another study, on T cells of mothers and their children.

Specimen: blood. All receptors derive from a middle-aged woman in good health.

This clonotype was seen ten or more times. This chain links TRBV7-2 with TRBJ2-5; D is perhaps TRBD1 (5 bases). Germline CDR1 SGHTA, CDR2 FQGNSA. This CDR3 is built from 16 residues. Trimming removed 5 bases from V and 2 bases from J, with 18 bases in between. DNA for the CDR3: TGTGCCAGCAGCGATGGTTGGGCAGGGCTTCAAGAGACCCAGTACTTC. Translated: CASSDGWAGLQETQYF.

This chain uses TRBV27 with TRBJ1-2; 11 bases agree with TRBD1. V lost 5 bases and J lost 5; bases outside the gene matches: 4. This CDR3 contains 14 residues. CDR1 and CDR2 from the germline V gene are MNHEY and SMNVEV (reference sequence). The CDR3 protein is CASSTDRGRYGYTF. In DNA, the CDR3 is TGTGCCAGCAGTACGGACAGGGGGCGATATGGCTACACCTTC.